This TCR beta chain was captured in a study of OX40 agonist ivuxolimab in advanced cancers. Notes on the study in general: CD8+ T cells were the subset that, on average, had more expanded clones than CD4+.

The CDR3 has 11 residues. Germline V gene sequence: CDR1 SNHLY, CDR2 FYNNEI. The V end was cut by 4 bases, the J end by 1 base, with 1 base between. Notes on this clone: Its antigen is unknown.

TCRdb's table, derived via immunoSEQ multiplex PCR, lists solely in-frame clones and lacks some. In the table there are 63,000 or so clones, around nine tenths of which are singletons. The chain links TRBV2 to TRBJ2-5; D is undetermined. Sequenced here: CD4+ or CD8+ T cells sorted from blood, sampled in a trial of the OX40 agonist ivuxolimab. This TCR came from an adult with an advanced solid tumor such as melanoma, head and neck, liver or kidney cancer. CDR3 in amino acids: CASSGQETQYF. CDR3 in DNA: TGTGCCAGCAGTGGCCAAGAGACCCAGTACTTC.